A single sample gave rise to the 16 T cell receptor beta chains below, sequenced in a study of blood T cells in healthy people across ages. Alongside a J-beta primer mix, a sample-barcoded 5' primer served in a second PCR lasting roughly 6 to 11 cycles. MiXCR, run by TCRdb on the 5' RACE reads, gives a single entry per CDR3 protein. The sample includes under 800,000 distinct CDR3 sequences, around 40% seen only once; the top ten take 20% to 25%. The sample was blood. All receptors come from a woman aged 55-70 years in good health.

The CDR3 DNA sequence: TGTGCCAGCAGCTCGGTGGCTGAAGCTTTCTTT. It specifies CASSSVAEAFF. The genes are TRBV6-2 or TRBV6-3 and TRBJ1-1, with no clear D. The V end was cut by 6 bases, the J end by 6 bases, with 8 bases between. Germline CDR1 MNHEY, CDR2 SVGEGT. This CDR3 has 11 amino acids.

The gene calls are TRBV27 and TRBJ2-1, with 10 bases identical to TRBD1. The V gene's germline CDR1 is MNHEY and CDR2 SMNVEV (reference sequence). The V gene end was trimmed by 5 bases and the J gene end by 9 bases; junction bases not matched to a gene: 7. The CDR3 spans 14 residues. CDR3 sequence reads: CASSPMTGGSEQFF. CDR3 in DNA: TGTGCCAGCAGTCCCATGACAGGGGGCAGTGAGCAGTTCTTC.

This clonotype was counted only a few times. The rearrangement uses TRBV7-2 and TRBJ2-1, with D unresolved. This CDR3 has 13 residues. The V and J ends lost 7 bases and 3 bases respectively, with 10 bases between them. Per germline, CDR1 SGHTA and CDR2 FQGNSA. Written as DNA, the CDR3 is TGTGCCAGCACGGAAGGCGTCTACAATGAGCAGTTCTTC. It codes for CASTEGVYNEQFF.

This clonotype was counted a few times. The rearrangement links TRBV5-1 to TRBJ2-1, with 14 bases fitting TRBD2. There are 15 residues in the CDR3. With 4 bases clipped from V and 9 bases from J, the junction kept 6 bases outside the gene matches. Germline V gene lookup returns CDR1 SGHRS and CDR2 YFSETQ. CDR3 in DNA: TGCGCCAGCAGCGCGACTAGCGGGAGGGCCGGTGAGCAGTTCTTC. The encoded protein is CASSATSGRAGEQFF.

CDR3 sequence reads: CASSWPTGSSGKYQETQYF. The CDR3 DNA reads as TGCGCCAGCAGCTGGCCGACAGGGTCTAGCGGCAAGTACCAAGAGACCCAGTACTTC. V usage is TRBV5-1 and J usage is TRBJ2-5; TRBD1 or TRBD2 may be the D gene (7 bases each). The CDR3 covers 19 residues. Deletions cut 3 bases from V and 0 bases from J, with 24 bases between. Germline CDR1 is SGHRS and CDR2 is YFSETQ.

The chain is built from TRBV12-3 or TRBV12-4 and TRBJ2-1, with a weak D call TRBD2 (6 bases). The J call may be mistaken, given a closer DNA end match to TRBJ2-7. The CDR3 covers 16 residues. As DNA, the CDR3 is TGTGCCAGCAGCCCGGGGGTCAGAGGCAGAGCAAATGAGCAGTACTTC. It codes for CASSPGVRGRANEQYF.

The rearrangement uses TRBV7-9 and TRBJ2-2, with TRBD2 matching over 11 bases. The CDR3 is 16 residues long. V shed 5 bases and J 6 bases; nucleotides not matched to a gene: 8. The germline gives CDR1 SEHNR, CDR2 FQNEAQ (reference sequence). The CDR3 is CASSKRLAGGSGELFF. CDR3 sequence (DNA): TGTGCCAGCAGCAAAAGGCTAGCGGGAGGCTCCGGGGAGCTGTTTTTT.

The chain recombines TRBV2 with TRBJ2-1; TRBD1 might be the D (5 bases). This CDR3 has 13 residues. In germline, CDR1 is SNHLY, CDR2 FYNNEI. Trimming pared 6 bases from V and 5 bases from J, leaving 11 bases between. CDR3 loop: CASRTDTDNEQFF. In nucleotides, the CDR3 is TGTGCCAGCAGGACGGACACCGACAATGAGCAGTTCTTC.

In its sample, this clonotype was seen a few times. This chain connects TRBV20-1 to TRBJ2-3, with TRBD2 matching over 11 bases. Trimming removed 6 bases from V and 2 bases from J; junction bases left unmatched: 22. CDR1 is DFQATT and CDR2 is SNEGSKA in the germline V gene (reference sequence). The CDR3 is 20 amino acids. The CDR3: CSANPWPGVSGGAVTDTQYF. The CDR3 DNA reads TGCAGTGCGAATCCCTGGCCGGGAGTTAGCGGGGGGGCCGTCACAGATACGCAGTATTTT.

This clonotype occurred a few times. The CDR3 protein is CASSLKEGTQYF. For the CDR3, the DNA is TGCGCCAGCAGCTTGAAAGAGGGGACCCAGTACTTC. This sequence joins TRBV5-1 and TRBJ2-5; tentative D call: TRBD2 (5 bases). V gave up 1 base and J gave up 7 bases, with 8 bases separating them. This CDR3 comprises 12 residues. Germline V gene lookup returns CDR1 SGHRS and CDR2 YFSETQ.

This clonotype was detected ten times or more. The chain uses TRBV27 and TRBJ2-1; maybe TRBD1 (5 bases). V was clipped by 5 bases and J by 8 bases, with 10 bases between them. This CDR3 has 12 amino acids. Germline V lookup: CDR1 MNHEY, CDR2 SMNVEV (reference sequence). The chain's CDR3 is CASSVTGDEQFF. DNA of the CDR3: TGTGCCAGCAGTGTTACAGGCGATGAGCAGTTCTTC.

This clonotype was found once. The junction and the germline gene differ at one end; a read error may be behind it. This chain links TRBV10-3 with TRBJ2-7, with 11 bases matching TRBD1. Germline V gene data show CDR1 as ENHRY and CDR2 as SYGVKD. The length of the CDR3 is 16 residues. The CDR3 reads CALSDLDRGPFTEQYF. CDR3 coding DNA: TGTGCCCTCAGTGATTTGGACAGGGGGCCTTTTACCGAGCAGTACTTC.

The CDR3, as DNA: TGCGCCAGCAGCCAGACAGGGATCACAGATACGCAGTATTTT. As protein: CASSQTGITDTQYF. This sequence joins TRBV5-1 and TRBJ2-3; the match to TRBD1 covers 7 bases. The germline gives CDR1 SGHRS, CDR2 YFSETQ. The CDR3 has 14 amino acids. V was clipped by 4 bases and J by 2 bases; unmatched bases: 4.

This chain links TRBV29-1 with TRBJ1-2, with 7 bases that match TRBD1. CDR3 length: 14 amino acids. The J segment lost 1 base and the V segment lost 0 bases, leaving 2 bases of the junction unmatched. CDR1 and CDR2 from the germline V gene are SQVTM and ANQGSEA. CDR3 sequence: CSVEDGQVNYGYTF. Written as DNA, the CDR3 is TGCAGCGTTGAAGACGGACAGGTTAACTATGGCTACACCTTC.

The CDR3 loop is CASSAASGTDTQYF. CDR3 bases: TGTGCCAGCAGTGCTGCTAGCGGCACAGATACGCAGTATTTT. This chain links TRBV6-1 with TRBJ2-3; a weak D match, TRBD2 (6 bases). Germline CDR1 and CDR2: MNHNS and SASEGT. The CDR3 has 14 residues. The germline V and J ends were trimmed by 4 bases and 1 base, with 9 bases remaining between them.

The chain carries TRBV28 and TRBJ2-3; 9 nucleotides agree with TRBD2. CDR3 length: 13 residues. Trimming removed 5 bases from V and 14 bases from J; junction bases left unmatched: 11. The germline CDR1 and CDR2 sequences are MDHEN and SYDVKM. The CDR3 protein is CASSEMAREGLYF. The CDR3 DNA is TGTGCCAGCAGTGAGATGGCGCGGGAGGGCCTGTATTTT.